These 20 T cell receptor beta chains were sequenced from one sample in a study of cytomegalovirus exposure and HLA in healthy donors (dated by TCRdb to about 2017). Library generation was performed with the immunoSEQ multiplex PCR assay. The multiplex PCR relied on a mix of 60 forward primers for TCR Vbeta segments and 13 reverse primers for TCR Jbeta segments. The clones in this table, taken by TCRdb from immuneACCESS, are in-frame only. Not every clone is retained; where verified, under half of the shortfall comes from an unresolved V gene, and the cause of the rest is unknown. The sample data list 110,000 or so clones, and roughly three quarters of these were observed just once. The ten top clones hold 1% to 1.5% of the sample. The specimen was PBMCs. These receptors all stem from a man in his forties in good health and CMV-seronegative.

CDR3 in DNA: TGTGCCAGCAGCCCGGAGGGGAGGTCCTACAATGAGCAGTTCTTC. As protein: CASSPEGRSYNEQFF. V gene TRBV7-3 combines with J gene TRBJ2-1; possible D gene TRBD2, 6 bases. The CDR3 length is 15 residues. The germline V gene has CDR1 SGHTA and CDR2 FQGTGA. V lost 5 bases, J lost 1 base, and 12 bases lay in between.

This sequence joins TRBV27 and TRBJ2-6, with D uncertain. The CDR3 consists of 15 residues. CDR1 and CDR2 from the germline V gene are MNHEY and SMNVEV (reference sequence). Trimming removed 3 bases from V and 0 bases from J, with 6 bases in between. The DNA of the CDR3 is TGTGCCAGCAGTTTGTCTCTCTCTGGGGCCAACGTCCTGACTTTC. It is translated as CASSLSLSGANVLTF.

The gene calls are TRBV4-1 and TRBJ2-7, with a weak D call TRBD1 (6 bases). The CDR3 totals 16 residues. Germline CDR1 MGHRA, CDR2 YSYEKL. Between the trimmed V and J ends, which lost 7 bases and 5 bases, there was a span of 24 bases. The CDR3 sequence is CASTYAKGVPPDEQYF. Here the CDR3 DNA reads TGCGCCAGCACCTACGCAAAGGGGGTCCCCCCAGACGAGCAGTACTTC.

As concerns this clone: In the same sample, other DNA sequences code for this CDR3. V gene TRBV6-5 combines with J gene TRBJ1-3; possible D gene TRBD1, 5 bases. The CDR3 has 15 residues. V dropped 3 bases and J dropped 4 bases, with 13 bases sitting between them. Looked up from germline, CDR1 is MNHEY and CDR2 is SVGAGI. The CDR3 DNA reads as TGTGCCAGCAGTTATGACAGAGCGGGAGGAAACACCATATATTTT. Protein sequence: CASSYDRAGGNTIYF.

J is TRBJ2-2 and V is TRBV19; D is possibly TRBD2 (6 bases). This CDR3 region has 16 residues. V lost 6 bases and J lost 1, with 15 bases in between. Germline V gene data show CDR1 as LNHDA and CDR2 as SQIVND (reference sequence). Here the CDR3 DNA reads TGTGCCAGTAGACCTTGGGTTAGCGGGAACACCGGGGAGCTGTTTTTT. This gives the protein CASRPWVSGNTGELFF.

CDR3 sequence (DNA): TGTGCCAGCAGCGCCGAGACAGGGAACTATGGCTACACCTTC. Protein product: CASSAETGNYGYTF. The chain links TRBV6-1 to TRBJ1-2, with 7 bases fitting TRBD1. Germline CDR1 is MNHNS and CDR2 is SASEGT. CDR3 length: 14 residues. The V gene end was trimmed by 6 bases and the J gene end by 2 bases; junction bases not matched to a gene: 6.

This chain connects TRBV5-1 to TRBJ1-4, with D uncertain. The CDR3 runs to 15 residues. Trimming removed 0 bases at V and 0 bases at J, with 6 bases between. Germline-derived CDR1 and CDR2 are SGHRS and YFSETQ. CDR3 amino acids: CASSLGGTTNEKLFF. CDR3 sequence (DNA): TGCGCCAGCAGCTTGGGAGGTACAACTAATGAAAAACTGTTTTTT.

V is TRBV27 and J is TRBJ2-7; D gene ambiguous. V was trimmed by 2 bases and J by 5 bases, leaving 7 bases between them. The length of the CDR3 is 12 residues. The germline gives CDR1 MNHEY, CDR2 SMNVEV (reference sequence). The CDR3 loop is CASSLPSHEQYF. CDR3 DNA: TGTGCCAGCAGTTTACCTTCCCACGAGCAGTACTTC.

This clone was counted only a few times. The chain links TRBV27 to TRBJ2-7, with TRBD1 identical over 12 bases. The CDR3 has 17 residues. Germline CDR1 is MNHEY and CDR2 is SMNVEV (reference sequence). V lost 4 bases and J lost 4; bases outside the gene matches: 11. CDR3 sequence reads: CASSYGAGTGGRYEQYF. Written as DNA, the CDR3 is TGTGCCAGCAGTTATGGGGCCGGGACAGGGGGCAGGTACGAGCAGTACTTC.

This chain uses TRBV6-5 with TRBJ2-6; D is ambiguous. V lost 6 bases and J lost 4, with 13 bases in between. Germline V gene sequence: CDR1 MNHEY, CDR2 SVGAGI. This CDR3 is built from 15 residues. Here the CDR3 DNA reads TGTGCCAGCAGGGGTTCTGTCGGGGGGGCCAACGTCCTGACTTTC. Amino acids: CASRGSVGGANVLTF.

This clone was counted between two and nine times. The rearrangement joins TRBV10-1 to TRBJ2-1; 8 bases fit TRBD2. The CDR3 runs to 17 residues. The J segment lost 2 bases and the V segment lost 0 bases, leaving 6 bases of the junction unmatched. Germline V gene sequence: CDR1 WNHNN, CDR2 SYGVQD (reference sequence). The CDR3 nucleotides are TGCGCCAGCAGTGAGTCATGGCAGCGGGAGACCTACAATGAGCAGTTCTTC. Translated: CASSESWQRETYNEQFF.

V gene TRBV7-9 combines with J gene TRBJ2-1; D perhaps matches TRBD2 (5 bases). The CDR3 is made up of 13 amino acids. V lost 6 bases and J lost 10, with 16 bases in between. Germline CDR1 reads SEHNR; CDR2 reads FQNEAQ (reference sequence). In DNA, the CDR3 is TGTGCCAGCAGACCCCCCGGGATTTTGGAGCAGTTCTTC. This encodes CASRPPGILEQFF.

The J gene is TRBJ1-4, the V gene TRBV4-3; 7 positions agree with TRBD1. V lost 2 bases and J lost 13; bases outside the gene matches: 16. The CDR3 loop spans 16 amino acids. The germline V gene has CDR1 LGHNA and CDR2 YSLEER. The CDR3: CASSQFQGTDSIILFF. Written as DNA, the CDR3 is TGCGCCAGCAGCCAATTTCAAGGGACAGACAGTATAATACTGTTTTTT.

This chain uses TRBV5-1 with TRBJ2-1, with 7 bases matching TRBD2. J lost 7 bases, V lost 1 base, and 11 bases had no gene match. CDR1 is SGHRS and CDR2 is YFSETQ in the germline V gene. CDR3 length equals 16 residues. The CDR3 DNA follows: TGCGCCAGCAGCTTGCGGGAAGCGGGGAGTGGAAATGAGCAGTTCTTC. Amino acids: CASSLREAGSGNEQFF.

The chain joins TRBV10-3 to TRBJ2-2; a possible D gene is TRBD1 (5 bases). Germline CDR1 reads ENHRY; CDR2 reads SYGVKD. The CDR3 totals 12 residues. With 3 bases removed from V and 10 bases from J, the gap between germline ends came to 9 bases. The CDR3 sequence: CAISEGAEELFF. The DNA for the CDR3 is TGTGCCATCAGTGAAGGGGCGGAGGAGCTGTTTTTT.

This chain links TRBV28 with TRBJ2-7; 11 nucleotides agree with TRBD1. The CDR3 loop spans 14 amino acids. V gave up 7 bases and J gave up 2 bases; unmatched junction bases: 4. Germline V gene data show CDR1 as MDHEN and CDR2 as SYDVKM. This chain's CDR3 is CASTPGQGAYEQYF. The CDR3 coding sequence is TGTGCCAGCACGCCGGGACAGGGGGCCTACGAGCAGTACTTC. The whole variable domain, remainder taken from reference TRBV28 and TRBJ2-7, is DVKVTQSSRYLVKRTGEKVFLECVQDMDHENMFWYRQDPGLGLRLIYFSYDVKMKEKGDIPEGYSVSREKKERFSLILESASTNQTSMYLCASTPGQGAYEQYFGPGTRLTVT.

The chain recombines TRBV30 with TRBJ1-4; D is perhaps TRBD1 (5 bases). CDR1 is GTSNPN, CDR2 SVGIG, per germline (reference sequence). Trimming removed 2 bases from V and 4 bases from J, with 17 bases in between. The CDR3 is 16 amino acids. CDR3 protein: CAWSLSRVGGNEKLFF. The CDR3 DNA reads TGTGCCTGGAGTCTTTCCAGGGTGGGGGGTAATGAAAAACTGTTTTTT.

The rearrangement joins TRBV19 to TRBJ2-6; 8 bases fit TRBD1. The CDR3 length is 16 residues. CDR1 is LNHDA, CDR2 SQIVND, per germline (reference sequence). J gave up 2 bases and V 8 bases, and 8 bases lay outside the gene matches. The CDR3 sequence: CASQPGRGPGANVLTF. The CDR3 DNA reads as TGTGCCAGTCAGCCGGGCAGGGGGCCTGGGGCCAACGTCCTGACTTTC. The entire variable domain, with the rest obtained from reference TRBV19 and TRBJ2-6, is as follows: DGGITQSPKYLFRKEGQNVTLSCEQNLNHDAMYWYRQDPGQGLRLIYYSQIVNDFQKGDIAEGYSVSREKKESFPLTVTSAQKNPTAFYLCASQPGRGPGANVLTFGAGSRLTVL.

V gene TRBV19 combines with J gene TRBJ1-3; 7 nucleotides align to TRBD1. Germline CDR1 LNHDA, CDR2 SQIVND (reference sequence). The junction had 7 bases not matched to a gene; V was cut back by 5 bases and J by 0 bases. This CDR3 comprises 16 residues. The CDR3 DNA is TGTGCCAGTAGTCAAGGGACAGCTCACTCTGGAAACACCATATATTTT. Protein: CASSQGTAHSGNTIYF.

The rearrangement uses TRBV5-1 and TRBJ2-1, with 10 positions matching TRBD2. Germline V CDR1 and CDR2: SGHRS, YFSETQ. The CDR3 runs to 19 residues. The V segment lost 0 bases and the J segment 0 bases; nucleotides outside the gene matches: 9. The CDR3 sequence is CASSLEPGTSASSYNEQFF. In DNA form, the CDR3 reads TGCGCCAGCAGCTTGGAACCCGGGACTAGCGCCAGCTCCTACAATGAGCAGTTCTTC.